This T cell receptor (beta chain) is from a study of cytomegalovirus exposure and HLA in healthy donors. The CDR3 length is 14 residues, termini included. Germline CDR1 and CDR2: MNHNS and SASEGT. This clone has a single count. The CDR3 ends on some other residue instead of the conserved phenylalanine or tryptophan, so this is likely a read error. The limits of the CDR3 on the DNA are not certain, so only TCRdb's listed CDR3 is given. Produced via immunoSEQ multiplex PCR; TCRdb's table is partial and in-frame only. Found here are 300,000 to 350,000 clones, 88% of them singletons; the top ten hold about 0.96%.

Sequencing input: PBMCs. The TCR originated in a man younger than 45 in good health and CMV-seronegative. This sequence joins TRBV6-1 and TRBJ1-1; the table's D call of TRBD1 was not tested on the DNA. The CDR3 reads CASSPQPDSDIRPD.